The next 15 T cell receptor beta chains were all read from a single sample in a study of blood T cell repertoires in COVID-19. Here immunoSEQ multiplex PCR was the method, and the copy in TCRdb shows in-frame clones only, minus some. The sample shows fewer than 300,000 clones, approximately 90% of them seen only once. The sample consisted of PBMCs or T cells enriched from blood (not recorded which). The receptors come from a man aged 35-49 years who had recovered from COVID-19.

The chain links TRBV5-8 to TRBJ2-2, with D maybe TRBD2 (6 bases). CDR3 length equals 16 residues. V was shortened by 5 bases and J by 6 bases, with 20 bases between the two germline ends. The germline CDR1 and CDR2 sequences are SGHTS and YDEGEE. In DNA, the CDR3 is TGTGCCAGCAGGCCGGGGCCGGGACTTACCTCCGGGGAGCTGTTTTTT. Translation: CASRPGPGLTSGELFF.

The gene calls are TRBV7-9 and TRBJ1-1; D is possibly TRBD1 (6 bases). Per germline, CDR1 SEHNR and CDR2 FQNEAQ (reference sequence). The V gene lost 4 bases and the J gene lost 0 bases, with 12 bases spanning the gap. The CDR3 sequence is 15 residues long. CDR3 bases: TGTGCCAGCAGCTCAACGACAGGAGTGAACACTGAAGCTTTCTTT. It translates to CASSSTTGVNTEAFF.

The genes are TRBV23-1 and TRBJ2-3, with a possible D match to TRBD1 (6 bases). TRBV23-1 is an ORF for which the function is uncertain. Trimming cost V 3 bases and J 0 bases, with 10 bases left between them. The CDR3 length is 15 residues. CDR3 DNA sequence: TGCGCCAGCAGTCAGGGACAAAATAGCACAGATACGCAGTATTTT. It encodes CASSQGQNSTDTQYF.

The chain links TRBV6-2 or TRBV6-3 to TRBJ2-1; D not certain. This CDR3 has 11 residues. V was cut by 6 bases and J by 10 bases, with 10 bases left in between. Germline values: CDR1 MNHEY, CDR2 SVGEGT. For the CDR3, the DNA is TGTGCCAGCAGCTATAACGGGGAGCAGTTCTTC. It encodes CASSYNGEQFF.

DNA for the CDR3: TGTGCCAGCTCACCGCCGGGACAGCCTTCGATTGAAGCTTTCTTT. Translated, it gives CASSPPGQPSIEAFF. The V and J genes are TRBV18 and TRBJ1-1, with 7 nucleotides matching TRBD1. Trimming took 3 bases from V and 7 from J; bases not matched to a gene: 11. This CDR3 has 15 amino acids. The germline gives CDR1 KGHSH, CDR2 LQKENI.

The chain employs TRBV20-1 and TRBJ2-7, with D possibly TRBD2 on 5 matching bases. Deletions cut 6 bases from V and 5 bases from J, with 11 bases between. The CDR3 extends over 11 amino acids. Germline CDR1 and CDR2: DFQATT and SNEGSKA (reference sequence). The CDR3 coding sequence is TGCAGTGCGCGACTATTCGACGAGCAGTACTTC. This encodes CSARLFDEQYF.

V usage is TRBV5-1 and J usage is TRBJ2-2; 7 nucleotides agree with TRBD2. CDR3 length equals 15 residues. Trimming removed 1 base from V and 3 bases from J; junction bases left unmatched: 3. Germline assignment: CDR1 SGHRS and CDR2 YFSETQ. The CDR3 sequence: CASSLLGGDTGELFF. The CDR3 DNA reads TGCGCCAGCAGCTTGCTTGGGGGGGACACCGGGGAGCTGTTTTTT.

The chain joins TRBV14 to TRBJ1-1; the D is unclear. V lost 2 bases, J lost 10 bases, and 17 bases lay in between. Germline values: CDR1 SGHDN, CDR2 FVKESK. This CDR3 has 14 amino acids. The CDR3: CASSQTRVAGSAFF. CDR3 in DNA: TGTGCCAGCAGCCAAACAAGGGTCGCGGGTTCAGCTTTCTTT.

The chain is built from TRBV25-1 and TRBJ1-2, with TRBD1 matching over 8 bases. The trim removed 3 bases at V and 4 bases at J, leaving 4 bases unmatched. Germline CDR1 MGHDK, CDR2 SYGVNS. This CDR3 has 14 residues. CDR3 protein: CASSDAGGGYGYTF. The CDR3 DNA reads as TGTGCCAGCAGTGATGCAGGGGGCGGCTATGGCTACACCTTC.

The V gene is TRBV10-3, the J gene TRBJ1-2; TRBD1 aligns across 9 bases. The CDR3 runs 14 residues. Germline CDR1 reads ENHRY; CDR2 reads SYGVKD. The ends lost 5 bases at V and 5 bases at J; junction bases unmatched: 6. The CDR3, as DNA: TGTGCCATCAGTCGGGACAGGGAGATTTATGGCTACACCTTC. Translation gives CAISRDREIYGYTF.

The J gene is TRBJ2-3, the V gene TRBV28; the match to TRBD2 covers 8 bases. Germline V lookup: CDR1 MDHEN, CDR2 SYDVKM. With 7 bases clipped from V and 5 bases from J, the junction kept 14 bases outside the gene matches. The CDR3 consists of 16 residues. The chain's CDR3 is CASTLSSGGPGDTQYF. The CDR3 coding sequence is TGTGCCAGCACCTTATCCTCGGGAGGGCCCGGAGATACGCAGTATTTT.

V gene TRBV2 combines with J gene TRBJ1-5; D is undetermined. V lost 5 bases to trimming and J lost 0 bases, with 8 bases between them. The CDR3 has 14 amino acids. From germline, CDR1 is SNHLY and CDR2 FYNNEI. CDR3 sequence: CASSTDPSNQPQHF. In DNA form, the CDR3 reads TGTGCCAGCAGTACAGATCCTAGCAATCAGCCCCAGCATTTT.

CDR3 DNA sequence: TGTGCCAGCAGCTTAACGGGAGAAACGGTATATGGCTACACCTTC. Its protein is CASSLTGETVYGYTF. The chain joins TRBV7-3 to TRBJ1-2; D remains ambiguous. Between the trimmed V and J ends, which lost 0 bases and 5 bases, there was a span of 13 bases. Germline lookup yields CDR1 SGHTA and CDR2 FQGTGA. This CDR3 comprises 15 residues.

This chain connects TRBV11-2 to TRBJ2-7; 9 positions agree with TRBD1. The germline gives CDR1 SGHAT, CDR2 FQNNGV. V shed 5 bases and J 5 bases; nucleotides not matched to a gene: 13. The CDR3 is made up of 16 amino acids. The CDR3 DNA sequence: TGTGCCAGCAGCCTCCCTGGGACAGGGATCGGCAACGAGCAGTACTTC. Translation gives CASSLPGTGIGNEQYF.

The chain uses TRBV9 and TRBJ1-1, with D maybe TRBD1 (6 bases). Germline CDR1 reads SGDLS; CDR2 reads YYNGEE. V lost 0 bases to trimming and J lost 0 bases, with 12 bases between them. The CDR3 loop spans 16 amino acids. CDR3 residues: CASSVALQGVNTEAFF. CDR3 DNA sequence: TGTGCCAGCAGCGTAGCTCTACAGGGAGTGAACACTGAAGCTTTCTTT.